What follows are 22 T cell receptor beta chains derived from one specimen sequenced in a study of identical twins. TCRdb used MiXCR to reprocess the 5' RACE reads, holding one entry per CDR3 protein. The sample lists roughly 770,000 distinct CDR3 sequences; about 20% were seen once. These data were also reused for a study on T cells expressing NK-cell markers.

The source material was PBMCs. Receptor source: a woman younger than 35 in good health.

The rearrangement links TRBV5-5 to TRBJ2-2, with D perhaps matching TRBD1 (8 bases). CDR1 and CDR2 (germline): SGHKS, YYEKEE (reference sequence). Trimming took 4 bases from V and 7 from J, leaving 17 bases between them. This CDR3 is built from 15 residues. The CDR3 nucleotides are TGTGCCAGCAGCGCTACAGGGGGGGTGATCGGGGAGCTGTTTTTT. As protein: CASSATGGVIGELFF.

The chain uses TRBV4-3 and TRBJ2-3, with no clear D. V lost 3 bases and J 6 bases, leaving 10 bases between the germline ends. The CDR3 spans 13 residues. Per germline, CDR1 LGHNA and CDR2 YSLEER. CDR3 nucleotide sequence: TGCGCCAGCAGCCACGCGGCGTCGGATACGCAGTATTTT. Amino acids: CASSHAASDTQYF.

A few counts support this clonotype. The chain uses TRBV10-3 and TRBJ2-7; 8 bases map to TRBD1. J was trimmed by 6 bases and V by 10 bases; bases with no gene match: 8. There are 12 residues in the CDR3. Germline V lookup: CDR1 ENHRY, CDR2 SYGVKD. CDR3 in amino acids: CATRTGPTEQYF. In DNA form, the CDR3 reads TGTGCCACCCGGACAGGGCCCACCGAGCAGTACTTC.

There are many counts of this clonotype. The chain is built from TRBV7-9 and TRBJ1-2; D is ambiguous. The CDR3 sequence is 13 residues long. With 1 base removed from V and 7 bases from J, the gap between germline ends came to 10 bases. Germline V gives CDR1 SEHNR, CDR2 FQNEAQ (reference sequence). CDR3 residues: CASSLGSGPGYTF. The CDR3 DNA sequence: TGTGCCAGCAGCTTAGGGTCAGGACCTGGCTACACCTTC.

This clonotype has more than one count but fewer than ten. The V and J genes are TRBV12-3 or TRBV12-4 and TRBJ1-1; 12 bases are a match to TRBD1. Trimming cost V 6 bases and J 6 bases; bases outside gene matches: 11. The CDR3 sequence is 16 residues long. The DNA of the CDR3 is TGTGCCAGCAGCCGGGACAGGGGGCAGGGGAAGTCTGAAGCTTTCTTT. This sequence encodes CASSRDRGQGKSEAFF.

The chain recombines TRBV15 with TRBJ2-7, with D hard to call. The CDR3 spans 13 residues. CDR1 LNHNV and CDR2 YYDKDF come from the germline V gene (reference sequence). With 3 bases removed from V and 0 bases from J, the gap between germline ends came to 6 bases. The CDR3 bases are TGTGCCACCAGCAGCGACATCTCCTACGAGCAGTACTTC. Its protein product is CATSSDISYEQYF.

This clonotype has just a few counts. The chain's CDR3 is CASSRTGGLNEQYF. The CDR3 coding sequence is TGTGCCAGCAGCCGGACAGGGGGCTTGAACGAGCAGTACTTC. The genes are TRBV4-2 and TRBJ2-7; TRBD1 matches 11 bases. Germline-derived CDR1 and CDR2 are LGHNA and YNFKEQ. J lost 5 bases, V lost 4 bases, and 4 bases had no gene match. This CDR3 is 14 amino acids long.

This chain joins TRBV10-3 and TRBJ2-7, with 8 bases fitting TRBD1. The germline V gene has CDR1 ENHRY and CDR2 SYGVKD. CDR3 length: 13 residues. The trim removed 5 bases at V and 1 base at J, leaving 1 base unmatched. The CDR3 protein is CAISRTGSYEQYF. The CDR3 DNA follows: TGTGCCATCAGTAGGACAGGGTCCTACGAGCAGTACTTC.

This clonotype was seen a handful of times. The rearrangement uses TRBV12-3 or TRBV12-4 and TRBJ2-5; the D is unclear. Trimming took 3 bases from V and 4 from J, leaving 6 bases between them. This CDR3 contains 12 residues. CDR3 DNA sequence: TGTGCCAGCAGTTTCGACGGAGAGACCCAGTACTTC. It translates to CASSFDGETQYF.

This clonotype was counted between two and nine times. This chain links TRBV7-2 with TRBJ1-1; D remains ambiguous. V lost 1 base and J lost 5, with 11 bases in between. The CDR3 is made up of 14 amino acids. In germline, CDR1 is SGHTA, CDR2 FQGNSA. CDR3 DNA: TGTGCCAGCAGCTTAGGACGGGCCGGGACTGAAGCTTTCTTT. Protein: CASSLGRAGTEAFF.

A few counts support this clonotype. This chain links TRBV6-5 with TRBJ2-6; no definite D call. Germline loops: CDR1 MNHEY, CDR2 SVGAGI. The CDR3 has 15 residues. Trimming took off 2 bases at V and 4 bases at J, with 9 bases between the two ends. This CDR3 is CASSYAISGANVLTF. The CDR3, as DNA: TGTGCCAGCAGTTACGCTATTTCCGGGGCCAACGTCCTGACTTTC.

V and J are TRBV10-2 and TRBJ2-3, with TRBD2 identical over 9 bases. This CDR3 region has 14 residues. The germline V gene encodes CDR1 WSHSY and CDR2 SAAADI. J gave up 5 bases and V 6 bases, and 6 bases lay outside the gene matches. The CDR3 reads CASSVAGDQDTQYF. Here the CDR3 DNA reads TGCGCCAGCAGCGTAGCGGGAGATCAAGATACGCAGTATTTT.

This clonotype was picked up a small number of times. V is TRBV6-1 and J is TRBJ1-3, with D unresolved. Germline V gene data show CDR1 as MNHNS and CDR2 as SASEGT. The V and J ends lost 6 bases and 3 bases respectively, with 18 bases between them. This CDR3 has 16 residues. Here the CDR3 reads CASSPGGRVFGNTIYF. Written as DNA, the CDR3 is TGTGCCAGCAGCCCTGGTGGGAGGGTATTTGGAAACACCATATATTTT.

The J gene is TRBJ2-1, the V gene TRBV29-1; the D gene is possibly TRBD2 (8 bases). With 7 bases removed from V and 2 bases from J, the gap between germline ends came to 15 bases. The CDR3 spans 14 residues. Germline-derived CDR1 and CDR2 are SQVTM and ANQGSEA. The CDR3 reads CSAGRDRTYNEQFF. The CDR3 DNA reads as TGCAGCGCCGGGAGGGACAGAACCTACAATGAGCAGTTCTTC.

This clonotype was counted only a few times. CDR3: CSVREEQYF. CDR3 coding DNA: TGCAGCGTGCGGGAAGAGCAGTACTTC. The chain uses TRBV29-1 and TRBJ2-7, with D possibly being TRBD2 (6 bases). The V end lost 6 bases, the J end lost 7 bases, and 7 bases lay between the germline ends. Germline values: CDR1 SQVTM, CDR2 ANQGSEA. This CDR3 comprises 9 residues.

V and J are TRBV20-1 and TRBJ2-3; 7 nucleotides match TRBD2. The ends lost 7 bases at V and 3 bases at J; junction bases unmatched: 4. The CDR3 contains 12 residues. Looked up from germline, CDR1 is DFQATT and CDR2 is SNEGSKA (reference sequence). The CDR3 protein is CSGSGLTDTQYF. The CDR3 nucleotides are TGCAGTGGTAGCGGGTTAACAGATACGCAGTATTTT.

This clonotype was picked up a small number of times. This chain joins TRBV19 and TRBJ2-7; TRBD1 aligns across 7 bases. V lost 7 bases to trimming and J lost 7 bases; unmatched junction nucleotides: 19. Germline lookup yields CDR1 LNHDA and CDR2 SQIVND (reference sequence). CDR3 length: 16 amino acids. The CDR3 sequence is CASNPGNRGPIKEQYF. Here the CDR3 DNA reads TGTGCCAGTAACCCTGGAAACAGGGGCCCAATAAAGGAGCAGTACTTC.

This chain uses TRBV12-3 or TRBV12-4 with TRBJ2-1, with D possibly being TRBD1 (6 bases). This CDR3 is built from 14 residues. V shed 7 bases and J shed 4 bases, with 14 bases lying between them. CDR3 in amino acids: CASTPEGQYNEQFF. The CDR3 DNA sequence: TGTGCCAGCACCCCAGAAGGACAGTACAATGAGCAGTTCTTC.

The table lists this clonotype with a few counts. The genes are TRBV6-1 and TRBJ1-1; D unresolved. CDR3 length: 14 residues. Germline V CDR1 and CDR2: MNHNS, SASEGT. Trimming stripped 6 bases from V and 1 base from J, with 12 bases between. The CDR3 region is CASSPRQQNTEAFF. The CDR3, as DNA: TGTGCCAGCAGCCCCCGGCAGCAGAACACTGAAGCTTTCTTT.

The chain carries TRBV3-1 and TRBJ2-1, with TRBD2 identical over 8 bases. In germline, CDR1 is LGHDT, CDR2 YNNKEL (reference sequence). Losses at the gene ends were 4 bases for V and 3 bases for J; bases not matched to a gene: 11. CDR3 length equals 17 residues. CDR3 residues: CASSPETGTSRYNEQFF. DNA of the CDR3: TGTGCCAGCAGCCCCGAGACCGGGACTAGTCGCTACAATGAGCAGTTCTTC.

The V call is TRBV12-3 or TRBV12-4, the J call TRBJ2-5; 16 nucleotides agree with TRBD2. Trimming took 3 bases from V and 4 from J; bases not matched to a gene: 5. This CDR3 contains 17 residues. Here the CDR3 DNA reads TGTGCCAGCAGTTTTGGGACTAGCGGGAGGGCCGTAGAGACCCAGTACTTC. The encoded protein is CASSFGTSGRAVETQYF.

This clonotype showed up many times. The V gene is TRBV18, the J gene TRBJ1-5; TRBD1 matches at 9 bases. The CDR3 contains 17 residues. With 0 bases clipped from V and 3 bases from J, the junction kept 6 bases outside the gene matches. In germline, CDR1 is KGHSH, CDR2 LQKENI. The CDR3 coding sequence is TGTGCCAGCTCACCACCGGGACAGGGAGATACCAATCAGCCCCAGCATTTT. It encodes CASSPPGQGDTNQPQHF.